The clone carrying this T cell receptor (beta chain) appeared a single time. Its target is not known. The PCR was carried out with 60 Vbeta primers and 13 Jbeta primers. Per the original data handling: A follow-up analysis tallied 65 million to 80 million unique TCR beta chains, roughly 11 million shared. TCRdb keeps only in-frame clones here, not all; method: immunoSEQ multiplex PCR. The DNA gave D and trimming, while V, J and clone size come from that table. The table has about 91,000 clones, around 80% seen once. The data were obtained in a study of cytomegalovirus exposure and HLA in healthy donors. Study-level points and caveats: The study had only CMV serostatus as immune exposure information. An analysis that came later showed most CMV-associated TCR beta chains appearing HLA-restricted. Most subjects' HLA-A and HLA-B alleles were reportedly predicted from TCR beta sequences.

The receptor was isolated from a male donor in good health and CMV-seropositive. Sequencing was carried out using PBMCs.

Here the CDR3 DNA reads TGTGCTAGTGGTTTGATTCGGGACAGGGGGTCAGATAACTATGGCTACACCTTC. Encoded protein: CASGLIRDRGSDNYGYTF. The rearrangement links TRBV12-5 to TRBJ1-2; 11 nucleotides match TRBD1. Germline V gene data show CDR1 as LGHNT and CDR2 as FRNRAP. The CDR3 runs to 18 residues. The V gene end was trimmed by 2 bases and the J gene end by 1 base; junction bases not matched to a gene: 9.